This T cell receptor (beta chain) originates from a study of blood T cell repertoires in COVID-19. As for the study in general: The study drew acute and convalescent COVID-19 samples from the United States, Italy and Spain.

Clones were read by immunoSEQ multiplex PCR, and TCRdb kept only the in-frame ones, dropping some. The sample gives tens of thousands of clones, roughly 87% of which show up once; 15% is in the top ten. The clonotype originates from a male donor with acute or convalescent COVID-19. What was sequenced was peripheral blood.

This CDR3 reads CASSPGQGIGGYTF. CDR3 DNA: TGTGCCAGCAGCCCAGGACAGGGAATAGGAGGCTACACCTTC. This sequence joins TRBV7-9 and TRBJ1-2, with TRBD1 identical over 8 bases. Trimming took 5 bases from V and 8 from J; bases not matched to a gene: 10. Germline values: CDR1 SEHNR, CDR2 FQNEAQ (reference sequence). There are 14 residues in the CDR3.